The source of this TCR beta chain is a study of T cell repertoires in aging, cancer and after chemotherapy. Looking at the study overall: Pre- and post-chemotherapy samples were paired from glioblastoma patients treated with temozolomide-based therapy. General study results and limits: Across the chemotherapy interval, each cancer cohort showed higher median generation probability, suggesting thymic rebound.

The template was genomic DNA from peripheral blood, not RNA. Rearranged V-D-J TRB sequences were amplified with a mixed TRB-A/B primer pool. One entry per CDR3 protein results from TCRdb running MiXCR on the multiplex PCR reads. Found here are roughly 2,000 distinct CDR3 sequences, 20% of them singletons; the top ten hold 22%. The CDR3 is 16 residues long, ends included. As regards this clonotype: Its antigen is as yet unknown. The DNA is left out, because the CDR3 cannot be placed on it with certainty; the CDR3 is given as TCRdb lists it.

Sequencing was done on a sample of blood. This TCR derives from a human donor with a solid tumor. This chain uses TRBV7-5 with TRBJ2-7; TRBD1 is taken as the D call from the table, unchecked against the DNA. TRBV7-5 is marked as a pseudogene. CDR3 sequence: CISVPAAYAPGYEQYF.